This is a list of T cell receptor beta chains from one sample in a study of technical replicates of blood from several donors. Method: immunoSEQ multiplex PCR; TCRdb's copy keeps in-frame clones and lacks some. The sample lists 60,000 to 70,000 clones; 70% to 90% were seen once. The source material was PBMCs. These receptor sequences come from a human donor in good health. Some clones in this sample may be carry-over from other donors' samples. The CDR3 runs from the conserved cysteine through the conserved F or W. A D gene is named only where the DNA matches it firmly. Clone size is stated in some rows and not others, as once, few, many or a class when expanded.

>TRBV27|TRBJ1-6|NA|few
CASSPKPTGLLPLHF
TGTGCCAGCAGTCCAAAACCGACGGGACTCTTGCCCCTCCACTTT
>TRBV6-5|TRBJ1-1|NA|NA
CASIQQGSRTEAFF
TGTGCCAGCATCCAACAGGGTTCCCGGACTGAAGCTTTCTTT
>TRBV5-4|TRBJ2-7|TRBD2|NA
CASSFGSGRAGVFEQYF
TGTGCCAGCAGCTTCGGTAGCGGGAGGGCGGGGGTATTCGAGCAGTACTTC
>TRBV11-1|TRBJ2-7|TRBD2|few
CASSLLAGAAYEQYF
TGTGCCAGCAGCCTTCTAGCGGGGGCCGCCTACGAGCAGTACTTC
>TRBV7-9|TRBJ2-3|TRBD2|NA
CASSLWLSGAYGTDTQYF
TGTGCCAGCAGCTTATGGCTTAGCGGGGCCTACGGGACAGATACGCAGTATTTT
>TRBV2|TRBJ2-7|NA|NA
CASSAKNEQYF
TGTGCCAGCAGTGCTAAAAACGAGCAGTACTTC
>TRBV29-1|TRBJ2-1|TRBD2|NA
CSVVTAGFDEQFF
TGCAGCGTCGTAACAGCGGGGTTCGATGAGCAGTTCTTC
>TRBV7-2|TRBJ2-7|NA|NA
CASSFRDSRTSYEQYF
TGTGCCAGCAGCTTCAGGGACTCCCGGACGAGCTACGAGCAGTACTTC
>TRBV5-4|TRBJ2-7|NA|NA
CASSLGRQGEQYF
TGTGCCAGCAGCTTGGGTCGTCAGGGCGAGCAGTACTTC
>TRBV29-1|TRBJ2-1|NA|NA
CSVVRTEKNEQFF
TGCAGCGTTGTTAGGACAGAAAAAAATGAGCAGTTCTTC
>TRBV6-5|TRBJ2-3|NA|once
CASSYSGRRTDTQYF
TGTGCCAGCAGTTACTCGGGCAGGAGGACAGATACGCAGTATTTT
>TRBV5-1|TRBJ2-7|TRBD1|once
CASSIDRGPYEQYF
TGCGCCAGCAGCATCGACAGGGGGCCCTACGAGCAGTACTTC
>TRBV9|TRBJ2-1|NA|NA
CASSIADNEQFF
TGTGCCAGCAGCATTGCGGACAATGAGCAGTTCTTC
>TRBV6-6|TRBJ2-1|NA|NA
CASSPGANEQFF
TGTGCCAGCAGTCCCGGAGCCAATGAGCAGTTCTTC
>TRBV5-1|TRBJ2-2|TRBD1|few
CASSLRDRGQISGELFF
TGCGCCAGCAGCTTGCGGGACAGGGGGCAGATCAGCGGGGAGCTGTTTTTT
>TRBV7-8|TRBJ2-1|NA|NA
CASSLKNEQFF
TGTGCCAGCAGCCTAAAGAATGAGCAGTTCTTC
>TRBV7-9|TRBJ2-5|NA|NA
CASSLRDSPGTQYF
TGTGCCAGCAGCCTACGGGACTCACCGGGGACCCAGTACTTC
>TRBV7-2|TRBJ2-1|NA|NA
CASSLGTNNEQFF
TGTGCCAGCAGCTTAGGGACAAACAATGAGCAGTTCTTC
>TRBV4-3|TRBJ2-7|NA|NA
CASSQGGSASPYEQYF
TGCGCCAGCAGCCAAGGAGGGTCCGCCAGCCCCTACGAGCAGTACTTC
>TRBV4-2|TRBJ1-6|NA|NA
CASSPRTVSSSYNSPLHF
TGTGCCAGCAGCCCGAGGACAGTCTCTAGCTCCTATAATTCACCCCTCCACTTT
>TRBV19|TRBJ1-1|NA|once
CASRLDRNTEAFF
TGTGCCAGTAGACTTGACAGGAACACTGAAGCTTTCTTT
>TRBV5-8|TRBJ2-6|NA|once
CASSMLGRANVLTF
TGTGCCAGCAGCATGCTTGGCCGGGCCAACGTCCTGACTTTC